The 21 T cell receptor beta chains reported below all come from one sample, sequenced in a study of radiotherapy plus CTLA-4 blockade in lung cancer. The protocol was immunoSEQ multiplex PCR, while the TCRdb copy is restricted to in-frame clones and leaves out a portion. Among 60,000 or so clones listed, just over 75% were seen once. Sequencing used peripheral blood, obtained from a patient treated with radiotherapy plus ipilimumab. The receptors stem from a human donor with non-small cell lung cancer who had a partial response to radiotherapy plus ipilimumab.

The CDR3 loop is CSVPRDYNEQFF. CDR3 DNA: TGCAGCGTTCCGAGGGACTACAATGAGCAGTTCTTC. V usage is TRBV29-1 and J usage is TRBJ2-1; D perhaps matches TRBD2 (5 bases). Germline V CDR1 and CDR2: SQVTM, ANQGSEA. There are 12 residues in the CDR3. V was trimmed by 5 bases and J by 3 bases, leaving 8 bases between them.

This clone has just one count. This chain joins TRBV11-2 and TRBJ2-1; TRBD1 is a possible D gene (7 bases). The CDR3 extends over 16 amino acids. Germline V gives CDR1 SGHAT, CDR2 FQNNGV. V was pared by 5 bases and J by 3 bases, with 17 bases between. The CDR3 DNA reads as TGTGCCAGCAGCAATAATACAGGGGACTTCTACAATGAGCAGTTCTTC. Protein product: CASSNNTGDFYNEQFF.

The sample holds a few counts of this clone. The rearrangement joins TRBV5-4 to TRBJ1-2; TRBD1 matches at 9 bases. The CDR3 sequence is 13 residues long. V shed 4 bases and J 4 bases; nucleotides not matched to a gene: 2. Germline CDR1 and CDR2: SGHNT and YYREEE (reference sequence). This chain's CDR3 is CASSTGQGYGYTF. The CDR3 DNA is TGTGCCAGCAGCACGGGACAGGGCTATGGCTACACCTTC.

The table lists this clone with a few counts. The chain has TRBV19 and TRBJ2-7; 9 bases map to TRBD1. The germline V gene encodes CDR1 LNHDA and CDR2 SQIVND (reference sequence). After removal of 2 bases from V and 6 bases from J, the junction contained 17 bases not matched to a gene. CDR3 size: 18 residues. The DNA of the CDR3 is TGTGCCAGTAGTATACTGGTAGGAGGGAGACAGGGGGTTGGCGAGCAGTACTTC. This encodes CASSILVGGRQGVGEQYF.

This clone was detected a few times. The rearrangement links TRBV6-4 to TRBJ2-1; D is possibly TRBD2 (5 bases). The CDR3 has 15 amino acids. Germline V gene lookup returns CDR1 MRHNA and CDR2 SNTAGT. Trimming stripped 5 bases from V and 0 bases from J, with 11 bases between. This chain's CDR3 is CASSPRGASYNEQFF. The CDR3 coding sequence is TGTGCCAGCAGTCCCCGGGGAGCCTCCTACAATGAGCAGTTCTTC.

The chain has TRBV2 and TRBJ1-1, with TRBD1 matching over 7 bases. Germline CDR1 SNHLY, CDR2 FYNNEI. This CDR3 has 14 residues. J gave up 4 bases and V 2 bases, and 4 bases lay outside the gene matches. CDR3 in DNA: TGTGCCAGCAGTGAAAGTGCAGGGGGCACTGAAGCTTTCTTT. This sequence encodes CASSESAGGTEAFF.

The CDR3 sequence is CASSGTGDRAGETQYF. The CDR3 DNA reads as TGCGCCAGCAGCGGGACGGGCGACAGGGCGGGAGAGACCCAGTACTTC. The rearrangement links TRBV5-1 to TRBJ2-5; 7 positions match TRBD1. The CDR3 runs 16 residues. Germline CDR1 reads SGHRS; CDR2 reads YFSETQ. With V trimmed by 4 bases and J by 4 bases, 13 bases remained unmatched. Full variable domain (remainder filled in from reference TRBV5-1 and TRBJ2-5): KAGVTQTPRYLIKTRGQQVTLSCSPISGHRSVSWYQQTPGQGLQFLFEYFSETQRNKGNFPGRFSGRQFSNSRSEMNVSTLELGDSALYLCASSGTGDRAGETQYFGPGTRLLVL.

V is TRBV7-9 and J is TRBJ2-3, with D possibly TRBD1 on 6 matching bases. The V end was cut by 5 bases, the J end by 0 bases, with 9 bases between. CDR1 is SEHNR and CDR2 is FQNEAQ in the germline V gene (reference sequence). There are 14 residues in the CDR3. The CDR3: CASSQQGSTDTQYF. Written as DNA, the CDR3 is TGTGCCAGCAGCCAACAGGGTAGCACAGATACGCAGTATTTT. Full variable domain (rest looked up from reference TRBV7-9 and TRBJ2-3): DTGVSQNPRHKITKRGQNVTFRCDPISEHNRLYWYRQTLGQGPEFLTYFQNEAQLEKSRLLSDRFSAERPKGSFSTLEIQRTEQGDSAMYLCASSQQGSTDTQYFGPGTRLTVL.

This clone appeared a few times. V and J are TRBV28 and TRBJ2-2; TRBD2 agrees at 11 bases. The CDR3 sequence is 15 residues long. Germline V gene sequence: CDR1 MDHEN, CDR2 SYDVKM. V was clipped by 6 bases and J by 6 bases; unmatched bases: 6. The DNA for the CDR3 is TGTGCCAGCAGAGGAGGGACTAGCGGTTCCGGGGAGCTGTTTTTT. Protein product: CASRGGTSGSGELFF. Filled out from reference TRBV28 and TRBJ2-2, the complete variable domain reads DVKVTQSSRYLVKRTGEKVFLECVQDMDHENMFWYRQDPGLGLRLIYFSYDVKMKEKGDIPEGYSVSREKKERFSLILESASTNQTSMYLCASRGGTSGSGELFFGEGSRLTVL.

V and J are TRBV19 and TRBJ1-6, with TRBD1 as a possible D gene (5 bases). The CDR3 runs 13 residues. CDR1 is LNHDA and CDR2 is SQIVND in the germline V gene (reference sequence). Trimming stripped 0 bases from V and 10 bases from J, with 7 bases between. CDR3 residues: CASSIDGGSPLHF. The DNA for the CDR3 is TGTGCCAGTAGTATAGACGGGGGATCACCCCTCCACTTT.

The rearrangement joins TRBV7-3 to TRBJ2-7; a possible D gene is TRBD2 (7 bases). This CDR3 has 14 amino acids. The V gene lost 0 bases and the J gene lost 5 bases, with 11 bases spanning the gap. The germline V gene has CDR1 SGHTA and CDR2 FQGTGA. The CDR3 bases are TGTGCCAGCAGCTTAACGGGAGGGGGGAACGAGCAGTACTTC. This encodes CASSLTGGGNEQYF. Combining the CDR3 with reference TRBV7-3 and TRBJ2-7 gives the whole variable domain GAGVSQTPSNKVTEKGKYVELRCDPISGHTALYWYRQSLGQGPEFLIYFQGTGAADDSGLPNDRFFAVRPEGSVSTLKIQRTERGDSAVYLCASSLTGGGNEQYFGPGTRLTVT.

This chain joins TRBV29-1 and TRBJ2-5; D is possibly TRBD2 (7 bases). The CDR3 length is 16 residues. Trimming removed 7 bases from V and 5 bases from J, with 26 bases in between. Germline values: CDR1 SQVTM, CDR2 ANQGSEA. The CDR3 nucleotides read TGCAGCGGCACCGAGGTCTGGGGGGGGGCCAGGGAGACCCAGTACTTC. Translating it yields CSGTEVWGGARETQYF. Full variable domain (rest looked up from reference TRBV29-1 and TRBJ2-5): SAVISQKPSRDICQRGTSLTIQCQVDSQVTMMFWYRQQPGQSLTLIATANQGSEATYESGFVIDKFPISRPNLTFSTLTVSNMSPEDSSIYLCSGTEVWGGARETQYFGPGTRLLVL.

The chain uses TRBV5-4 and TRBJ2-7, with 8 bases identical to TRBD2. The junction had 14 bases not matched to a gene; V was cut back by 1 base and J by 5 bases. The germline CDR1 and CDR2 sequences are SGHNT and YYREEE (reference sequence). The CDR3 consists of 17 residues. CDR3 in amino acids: CASSLRAGGGSLHEQYF. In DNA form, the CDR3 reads TGTGCCAGCAGCTTGCGGGCTGGCGGGGGGTCCCTCCACGAGCAGTACTTC.

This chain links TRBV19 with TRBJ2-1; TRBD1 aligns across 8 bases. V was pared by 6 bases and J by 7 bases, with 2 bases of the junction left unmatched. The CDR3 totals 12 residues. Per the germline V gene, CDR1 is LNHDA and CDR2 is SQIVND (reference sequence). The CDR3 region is CASRGQVNEQFF. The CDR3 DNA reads TGTGCCAGTAGGGGACAGGTTAATGAGCAGTTCTTC.

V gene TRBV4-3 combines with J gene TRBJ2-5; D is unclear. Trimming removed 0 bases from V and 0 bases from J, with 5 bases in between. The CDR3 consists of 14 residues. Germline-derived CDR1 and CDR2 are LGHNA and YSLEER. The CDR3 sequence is CASSQDIDQETQYF. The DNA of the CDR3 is TGCGCCAGCAGCCAAGATATCGACCAAGAGACCCAGTACTTC.

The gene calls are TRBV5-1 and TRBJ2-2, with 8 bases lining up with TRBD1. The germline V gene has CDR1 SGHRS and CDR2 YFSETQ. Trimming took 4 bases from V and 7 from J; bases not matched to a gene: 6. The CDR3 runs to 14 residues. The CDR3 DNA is TGCGCCAGCAGCGCGGGACAGGTCAACGGGGAGCTGTTTTTT. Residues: CASSAGQVNGELFF.

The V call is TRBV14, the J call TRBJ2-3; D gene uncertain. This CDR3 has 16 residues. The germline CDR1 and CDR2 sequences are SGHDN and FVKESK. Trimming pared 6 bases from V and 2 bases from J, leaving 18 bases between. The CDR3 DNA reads TGTGCCAGCAGTTCCCGAACCCCACTTAACACAGATACGCAGTATTTT. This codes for CASSSRTPLNTDTQYF.

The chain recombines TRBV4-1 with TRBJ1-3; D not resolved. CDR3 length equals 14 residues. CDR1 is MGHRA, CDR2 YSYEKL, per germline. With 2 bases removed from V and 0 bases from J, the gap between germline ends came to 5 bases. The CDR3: CASSQSGSGNTIYF. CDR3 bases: TGCGCCAGCAGCCAATCGGGCTCTGGAAACACCATATATTTT.

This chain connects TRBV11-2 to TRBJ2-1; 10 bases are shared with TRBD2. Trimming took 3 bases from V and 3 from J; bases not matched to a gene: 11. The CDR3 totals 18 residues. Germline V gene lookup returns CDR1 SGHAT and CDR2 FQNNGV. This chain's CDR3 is CASSLKLAGMMSYNEQFF. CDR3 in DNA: TGTGCCAGCAGCTTGAAACTAGCGGGGATGATGAGCTACAATGAGCAGTTCTTC.

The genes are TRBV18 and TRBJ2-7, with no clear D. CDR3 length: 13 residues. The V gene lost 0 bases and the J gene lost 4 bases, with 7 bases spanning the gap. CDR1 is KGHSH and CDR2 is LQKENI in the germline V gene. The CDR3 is CASSPPAVYEQYF. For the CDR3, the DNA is TGTGCCAGCTCACCACCGGCAGTATACGAGCAGTACTTC. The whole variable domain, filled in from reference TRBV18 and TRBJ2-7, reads NAGVMQNPRHLVRRRGQEARLRCSPMKGHSHVYWYRQLPEEGLKFMVYLQKENIIDESGMPKERFSAEFPKEGPSILRIQQVVRGDSAAYFCASSPPAVYEQYFGPGTRLTVT.

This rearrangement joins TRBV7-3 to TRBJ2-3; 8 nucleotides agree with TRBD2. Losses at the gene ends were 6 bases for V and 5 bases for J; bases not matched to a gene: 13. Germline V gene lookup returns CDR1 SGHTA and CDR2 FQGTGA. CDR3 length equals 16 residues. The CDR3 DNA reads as TGTGCCAGCAGTAGGGATGGCGGGGGGCCAGGAGATACGCAGTATTTT. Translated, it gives CASSRDGGGPGDTQYF.